These T cell receptor beta chains were read from a single sample in a study of Ad26.COV2.S vaccination and SARS-CoV-2 variants. Clones were read by immunoSEQ multiplex PCR, and TCRdb kept only the in-frame ones, dropping some. The table has a few hundred thousand clones, more than 75% seen once. Specimen: peripheral blood, collected in a trial of Ad26.COV2.S vaccine versus placebo. These receptors came from a person aged 18-60 years who received the Ad26.COV2.S COVID-19 vaccine or a placebo. Each CDR3 is given with its conserved first and last residue. The order of the fields is V gene, J gene, clone size, CDR3 length, D gene, CDR3 DNA, CDR3 protein. D genes are given only for firm matches. Some rows have no size entry. The others give once, few or many, or a class for an expanded clone.

TRBV27	TRBJ1-1	once	13	TRBD1	TGTGCCAGCAGTCGCGGGACAGGGGGAGAAGCTTTCTTT	CASSRGTGGEAFF
TRBV19	TRBJ1-2	NA	16	TRBD1	TGTGCCAGTAGTACCCGGGACAGGGGGATGGACTATGGCTACACCTTC	CASSTRDRGMDYGYTF
TRBV5-6	TRBJ1-2	NA	13	NA	TGTGCCAGCAGCTTCCAGGGAGGCTATGGCTACACCTTC	CASSFQGGYGYTF
TRBV4-1	TRBJ2-2	NA	18	TRBD2	TGCGCCAGCAGTCAAGCTCAGCGGGGGGCCTCGACCACCGGGGAGCTGTTTTTT	CASSQAQRGASTTGELFF
TRBV6-1	TRBJ1-1	NA	16	TRBD1	TGTGCCAGCAGTGAATTTAGAGACAGGGGGCTGGCGATCGCTTTCTTT	CASSEFRDRGLAIAFF
TRBV6-6	TRBJ1-5	NA	16	TRBD1	TGTGCCAGCAGTGTCAGAGCTGGACAGGTCAATCAGCCCCAGCATTTT	CASSVRAGQVNQPQHF
TRBV11-2	TRBJ1-3	NA	17	TRBD1	TGTGCCAGCAGCTTAGGGGGACAGGGGGCGCGAGGAAACACCATATATTTT	CASSLGGQGARGNTIYF
TRBV12-5	TRBJ1-6	NA	14	NA	TGTGCTAGTGGTTTGGGTGGCAGGGGTGCACCCCTCCACTTT	CASGLGGRGAPLHF
TRBV6-5	TRBJ1-2	NA	13	NA	TGTGCCAGCACCCCCTTGGGCCTGGGGGGCTACACCTTC	CASTPLGLGGYTF
TRBV7-6	TRBJ2-1	few	15	TRBD2	TGTGCCAGCAGCTTCGCTCTAGCGGGGTACAATGAGCAGTTCTTC	CASSFALAGYNEQFF
TRBV10-2	TRBJ2-7	NA	17	TRBD2	TGCGCCAGCCTTAGCCCCTCTAGCGGGGGCTCATCCTACGAGCAGTACTTC	CASLSPSSGGSSYEQYF